Each of the 22 T cell receptor beta chains below was sequenced from the same sample in a study of blood T cell repertoires in COVID-19. Assay: immunoSEQ multiplex PCR; the TCRdb copy retains only in-frame clones and omits some. The profile shows just under 45,000 clones, approximately 88% of them singletons. Sequencing used peripheral blood. The source is a middle-aged woman with acute or convalescent COVID-19.

This CDR3 is CASSPVTPSYEQYF. CDR3 in DNA: TGTGCCAGCAGCCCAGTGACACCCTCCTACGAGCAGTACTTC. This rearrangement joins TRBV5-8 to TRBJ2-7; no firm D call. Per germline, CDR1 SGHTS and CDR2 YDEGEE. The length of the CDR3 is 14 residues. V was shortened by 4 bases and J by 0 bases, with 11 bases between the two germline ends.

The CDR3 DNA reads as TGTGCCAGCACCCCTTCCTTGTTCGGGGCAGATACGCAGTATTTT. Protein: CASTPSLFGADTQYF. The chain is built from TRBV27 and TRBJ2-3; D possibly corresponds to TRBD2 (5 bases). Germline V CDR1 and CDR2: MNHEY, SMNVEV (reference sequence). The CDR3 spans 15 residues. V lost 7 bases, J lost 4 bases, and 18 bases lay in between.

This clone was seen once. This sequence joins TRBV29-1 and TRBJ1-1; 7 bases map to TRBD1. V trimming: 7 bases; J trimming: 10 bases; junction bases outside the gene matches: 15. The CDR3 consists of 13 residues. Germline lookup yields CDR1 SQVTM and CDR2 ANQGSEA. The CDR3 protein is CSANKGAATGAFF. For the CDR3, the DNA is TGCAGCGCCAATAAGGGGGCCGCTACGGGAGCTTTCTTT.

V is TRBV9 and J is TRBJ1-1; 8 bases match TRBD1. Trimming at V came to 3 bases and at J to 5 bases, leaving 3 bases not matched to a gene. CDR1 and CDR2 from the germline V gene are SGDLS and YYNGEE. This CDR3 has 13 amino acids. CDR3 in DNA: TGTGCCAGCAGCGCGACAGGGGCAACTGAAGCTTTCTTT. Its protein is CASSATGATEAFF.

The chain has TRBV4-2 and TRBJ1-4; D is possibly TRBD1 (6 bases). Trimming pared 0 bases from V and 6 bases from J, leaving 11 bases between. The CDR3 covers 15 residues. Germline V gives CDR1 LGHNA, CDR2 YNFKEQ. CDR3 in amino acids: CASSQDGTLDEKLFF. The CDR3 DNA is TGTGCCAGCAGCCAAGACGGGACACTCGATGAAAAACTGTTTTTT.

The gene calls are TRBV2 and TRBJ2-5; TRBD2 matches 8 bases. Germline-derived CDR1 and CDR2 are SNHLY and FYNNEI. The CDR3 is 13 residues long. V shed 6 bases, J shed 5 bases, and the junction held 5 bases outside the gene matches. CDR3: CASSRLARETQYF. As DNA, the CDR3 is TGTGCCAGCAGCAGACTAGCGCGTGAGACCCAGTACTTC.

This rearrangement joins TRBV6-2 or TRBV6-3 to TRBJ1-2; TRBD1 might be the D (6 bases). V lost 5 bases, J lost 8 bases, and 30 bases lay in between. This CDR3 is built from 18 residues. Germline-derived CDR1 and CDR2 are MNHEY and SVGEGT. The CDR3 sequence is CASSHHRINRESRRGYTF. The DNA for the CDR3 is TGTGCCAGCAGTCACCATCGCATTAACAGGGAAAGCCGACGGGGCTACACCTTC.

The V call is TRBV2, the J call TRBJ1-5; weak D call: TRBD1 (5 bases). The germline gives CDR1 SNHLY, CDR2 FYNNEI. The V end lost 5 bases, the J end lost 7 bases, and 18 bases lay between the germline ends. This CDR3 is 15 amino acids long. The CDR3 region has the DNA TGTGCCAGCAGTCCGGACACCACGGCCCGCCAGCCCCAGCATTTT. Protein sequence: CASSPDTTARQPQHF.

This clone was observed a single time. The rearrangement joins TRBV7-8 to TRBJ2-1, with 12 bases matching TRBD2. Germline loops: CDR1 SGHVS, CDR2 FQNEAQ. The CDR3 has 16 residues. The V gene end was trimmed by 0 bases and the J gene end by 9 bases; junction bases not matched to a gene: 6. CDR3 nucleotides: TGTGCCAGCAGCTTAGCGCTAGCGGGAGGGCCCGGTGAGCAGTTCTTC. Its protein product is CASSLALAGGPGEQFF.

The V and J genes are TRBV18 and TRBJ1-2; perhaps TRBD1 as D (6 bases). The CDR3 is 14 amino acids. Germline assignment: CDR1 KGHSH and CDR2 LQKENI. V lost 7 bases and J 3 bases, leaving 15 bases between the germline ends. The CDR3 reads CASFPGHHDYGYTF. The CDR3, as DNA: TGTGCCAGCTTCCCGGGACACCATGACTATGGCTACACCTTC.

The chain carries TRBV19 and TRBJ2-5, with 7 positions matching TRBD1. CDR3 size: 14 residues. Looked up from germline, CDR1 is LNHDA and CDR2 is SQIVND (reference sequence). The V segment lost 4 bases and the J segment 5 bases; nucleotides outside the gene matches: 7. The CDR3 nucleotides read TGTGCCAGTAGTAGGGGCAGGGGGTTCGAGACCCAGTACTTC. This codes for CASSRGRGFETQYF.

In its sample, this clone was seen once. The chain employs TRBV18 and TRBJ1-1; TRBD1 might be the D (5 bases). Germline V gives CDR1 KGHSH, CDR2 LQKENI. Deletions cut 2 bases from V and 0 bases from J, with 10 bases between. This CDR3 is 15 amino acids long. CDR3 DNA: TGTGCCAGCTCACCAGTCGGGGGAATGAACACTGAAGCTTTCTTT. This sequence encodes CASSPVGGMNTEAFF. The complete variable domain, with remaining parts taken from reference TRBV18 and TRBJ1-1, reads NAGVMQNPRHLVRRRGQEARLRCSPMKGHSHVYWYRQLPEEGLKFMVYLQKENIIDESGMPKERFSAEFPKEGPSILRIQQVVRGDSAAYFCASSPVGGMNTEAFFGQGTRLTVV.

The gene calls are TRBV11-2 and TRBJ2-5; D is possibly TRBD1 (6 bases). This CDR3 has 15 residues. V lost 0 bases and J lost 5, with 13 bases in between. Germline CDR1 SGHAT, CDR2 FQNNGV. CDR3 sequence (DNA): TGTGCCAGCAGCTTAGAGGGCAGGGGTCGTGAGACCCAGTACTTC. It encodes CASSLEGRGRETQYF.

The V and J genes are TRBV5-6 and TRBJ2-1; 7 nucleotides line up with TRBD2. Germline V CDR1 and CDR2: SGHDT, YYEEEE. The CDR3 consists of 15 residues. V lost 2 bases to trimming and J lost 8 bases; unmatched junction nucleotides: 10. This chain's CDR3 is CASSFERLGRDEQFF. The CDR3 DNA follows: TGTGCCAGCAGCTTTGAAAGACTAGGGAGGGATGAGCAGTTCTTC.

The chain combines TRBV28 with TRBJ1-2; 9 nucleotides agree with TRBD1. This CDR3 region has 15 residues. Trimming took 5 bases from V and 2 from J; bases not matched to a gene: 6. Germline V CDR1 and CDR2: MDHEN, SYDVKM. The CDR3 DNA sequence: TGTGCCAGCAGTAGCACCGGGACAGGGAACTATGGCTACACCTTC. This encodes CASSSTGTGNYGYTF.

To note about this clone: The junction departs from germline at one end; a sequencing error may be responsible. The chain is built from TRBV24-1 and TRBJ1-2; 7 nucleotides match TRBD1. Germline assignment: CDR1 KGHDR and CDR2 SFDVKD. The CDR3 has 10 residues. CDR3 in amino acids: CATSRWTGCF. The CDR3 bases are TGTGCCACCAGCCGTTGGACAGGCTGCTTC.

The rearrangement uses TRBV5-8 and TRBJ2-5; 11 bases are shared with TRBD1. This CDR3 is 15 amino acids long. Germline V gene sequence: CDR1 SGHTS, CDR2 YDEGEE. V lost 4 bases to trimming and J lost 2 bases; unmatched junction nucleotides: 4. The CDR3 protein is CASSPGQGGQETQYF. The CDR3 bases are TGTGCCAGCAGCCCGGGACAGGGGGGGCAAGAGACCCAGTACTTC.

The gene calls are TRBV11-2 and TRBJ1-5, with 9 bases identical to TRBD1. This CDR3 is 15 amino acids long. V dropped 5 bases and J dropped 4; count of bases not matched to a gene: 6. Germline CDR1 and CDR2: SGHAT and FQNNGV. The CDR3 loop reads CASSIGTGNNQPQHF. CDR3 DNA: TGTGCCAGCAGCATCGGGACAGGGAATAATCAGCCCCAGCATTTT.

The chain links TRBV27 to TRBJ1-2, with 7 bases identical to TRBD1. Trimming cost V 5 bases and J 7 bases; bases outside gene matches: 13. This CDR3 has 15 amino acids. Germline V lookup: CDR1 MNHEY, CDR2 SMNVEV (reference sequence). The CDR3 reads CASSLSGQAFSGYTF. The CDR3 DNA is TGTGCCAGCAGTCTCAGCGGACAGGCATTTAGTGGCTACACCTTC.

This chain connects TRBV2 to TRBJ2-7; TRBD1 matches at 8 bases. CDR1 SNHLY and CDR2 FYNNEI come from the germline V gene. Germline trimming cut 6 bases from V and 1 base from J; bases unmatched to any gene: 5. This CDR3 is 14 amino acids long. CDR3 coding DNA: TGTGCCAGCAGCGGACAGGGTGTTTCCTACGAGCAGTACTTC. It codes for CASSGQGVSYEQYF. Combining the CDR3 with reference TRBV2 and TRBJ2-7 gives the whole variable domain EPEVTQTPSHQVTQMGQEVILRCVPISNHLYFYWYRQILGQKVEFLVSFYNNEISEKSEIFDDQFSVERPDGSNFTLKIRSTKLEDSAMYFCASSGQGVSYEQYFGPGTRLTVT.

The chain has TRBV6-5 and TRBJ1-5, with 7 bases matching TRBD1. J was trimmed by 3 bases and V by 11 bases; bases with no gene match: 7. This CDR3 is 13 amino acids long. CDR1 and CDR2 from the germline V gene are MNHEY and SVGAGI. In nucleotides, the CDR3 is TGTGCCTCAAAGGACAGGTTCAATCAGCCCCAGCATTTT. This sequence encodes CASKDRFNQPQHF.

J is TRBJ2-7 and V is TRBV28; perhaps TRBD1 as D (6 bases). Trimming left V 3 bases short and J 2 bases short, with 8 bases between. The CDR3 is 13 residues long. Germline assignment: CDR1 MDHEN and CDR2 SYDVKM. The DNA for the CDR3 is TGTGCCAGCAGTTTCAGGGACACCTACGAGCAGTACTTC. Translation: CASSFRDTYEQYF.